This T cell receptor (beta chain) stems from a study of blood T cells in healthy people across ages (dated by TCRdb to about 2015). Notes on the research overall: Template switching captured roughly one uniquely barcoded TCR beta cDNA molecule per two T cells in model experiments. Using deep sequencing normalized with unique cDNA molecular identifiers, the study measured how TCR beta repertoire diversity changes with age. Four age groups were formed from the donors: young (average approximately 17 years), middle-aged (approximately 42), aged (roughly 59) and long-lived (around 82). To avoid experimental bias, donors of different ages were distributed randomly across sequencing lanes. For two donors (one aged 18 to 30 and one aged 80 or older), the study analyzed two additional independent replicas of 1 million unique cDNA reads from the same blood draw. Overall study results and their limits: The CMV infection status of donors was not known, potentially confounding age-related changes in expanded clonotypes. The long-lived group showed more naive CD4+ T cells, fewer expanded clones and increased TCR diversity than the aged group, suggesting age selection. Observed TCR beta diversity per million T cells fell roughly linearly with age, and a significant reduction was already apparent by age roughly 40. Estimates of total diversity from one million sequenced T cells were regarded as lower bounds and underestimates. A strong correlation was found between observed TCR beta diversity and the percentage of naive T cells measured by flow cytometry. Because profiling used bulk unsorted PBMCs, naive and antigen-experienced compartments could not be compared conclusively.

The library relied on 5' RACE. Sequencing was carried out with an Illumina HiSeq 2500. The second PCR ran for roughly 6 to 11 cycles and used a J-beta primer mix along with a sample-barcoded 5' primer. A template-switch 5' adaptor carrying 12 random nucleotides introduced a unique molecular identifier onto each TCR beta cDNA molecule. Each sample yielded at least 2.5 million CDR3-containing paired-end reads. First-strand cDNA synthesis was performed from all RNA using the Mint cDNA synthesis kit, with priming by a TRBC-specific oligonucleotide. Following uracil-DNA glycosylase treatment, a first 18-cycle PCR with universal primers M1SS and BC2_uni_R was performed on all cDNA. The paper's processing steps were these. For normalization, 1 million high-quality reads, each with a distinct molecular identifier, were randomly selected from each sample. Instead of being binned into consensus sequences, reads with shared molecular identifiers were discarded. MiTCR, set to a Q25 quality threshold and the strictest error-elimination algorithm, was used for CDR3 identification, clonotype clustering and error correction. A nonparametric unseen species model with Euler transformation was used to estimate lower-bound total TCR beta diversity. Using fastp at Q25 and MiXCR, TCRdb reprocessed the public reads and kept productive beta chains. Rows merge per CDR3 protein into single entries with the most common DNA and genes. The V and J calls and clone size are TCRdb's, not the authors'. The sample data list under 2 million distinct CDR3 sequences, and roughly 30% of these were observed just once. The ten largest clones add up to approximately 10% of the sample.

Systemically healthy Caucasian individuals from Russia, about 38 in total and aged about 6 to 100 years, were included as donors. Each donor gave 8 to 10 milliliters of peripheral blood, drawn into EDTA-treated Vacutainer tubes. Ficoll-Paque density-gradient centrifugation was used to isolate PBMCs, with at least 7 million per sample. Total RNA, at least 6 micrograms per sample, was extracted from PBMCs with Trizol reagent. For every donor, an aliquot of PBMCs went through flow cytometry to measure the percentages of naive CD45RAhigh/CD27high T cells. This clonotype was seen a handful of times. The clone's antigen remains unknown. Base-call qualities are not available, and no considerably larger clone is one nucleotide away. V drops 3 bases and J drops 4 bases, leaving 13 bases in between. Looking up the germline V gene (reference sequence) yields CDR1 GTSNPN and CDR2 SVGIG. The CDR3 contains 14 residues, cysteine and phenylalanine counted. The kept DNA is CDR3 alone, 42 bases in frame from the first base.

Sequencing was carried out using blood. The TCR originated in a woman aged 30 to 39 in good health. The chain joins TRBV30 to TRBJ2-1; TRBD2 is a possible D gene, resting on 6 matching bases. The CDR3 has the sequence CAWSGGTEYNEQFF. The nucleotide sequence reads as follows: TGTGCCTGGAGCGGCGGGACGGAGTACAATGAGCAGTTCTTC.